Listed here are 16 T cell receptor beta chains from one sample, sequenced in a study of cytotoxic CD8 clonotypes in ibrutinib-treated CLL. Method: immunoSEQ multiplex PCR; TCRdb's copy keeps in-frame clones and lacks some. In the table there are around 16,000 clones, around 63% of which are singletons. The input for sequencing was PBMCs, taken before ibrutinib treatment. Receptor source: a human donor with chronic lymphocytic leukemia.

This rearrangement joins TRBV6-5 to TRBJ2-1; D could derive from TRBD1 or TRBD2 (6 bases each). The CDR3 is 14 amino acids. The ends were cut back, 8 bases at V and 3 bases at J, with 14 bases in the middle. From germline, CDR1 is MNHEY and CDR2 SVGAGI. The CDR3 DNA follows: TGTGCCAGCGGAGGGGGAGTGGGCTACAATGAGCAGTTCTTC. This sequence encodes CASGGGVGYNEQFF.

The chain couples TRBV15 to TRBJ2-5, with 8 bases that match TRBD2. Germline V gives CDR1 LNHNV, CDR2 YYDKDF (reference sequence). The CDR3 spans 16 residues. After removal of 6 bases from V and 3 bases from J, the junction contained 12 bases not matched to a gene. The DNA of the CDR3 is TGTGCCACCAGGCTTCCAGCGGGGGCTGGGGAAGAGACCCAGTACTTC. It codes for CATRLPAGAGEETQYF.

This sequence joins TRBV29-1 and TRBJ1-2; D may be TRBD1 (6 bases). CDR1 is SQVTM and CDR2 is ANQGSEA in the germline V gene. Trimming stripped 3 bases from V and 6 bases from J, with 11 bases between. The CDR3 loop spans 12 amino acids. CDR3 sequence (DNA): TGCAGCGTTGAGGGACACCTAGATGGCTACACCTTC. Translation gives CSVEGHLDGYTF.

This clone was seen more than once but under ten times. This chain links TRBV6-6 with TRBJ1-5, with D unresolved. CDR1 and CDR2 from the germline V gene are MNHNY and SVGAGI (reference sequence). This CDR3 region has 12 residues. V lost 7 bases and J 7 bases, leaving 11 bases between the germline ends. The CDR3 loop reads CASNPDGQPQHF. The DNA of the CDR3 is TGTGCCAGCAACCCCGATGGGCAGCCCCAGCATTTT.

The chain is built from TRBV30 and TRBJ1-3; no firm D call. The ends were cut back, 0 bases at V and 0 bases at J, with 12 bases in the middle. Per germline, CDR1 GTSNPN and CDR2 SVGIG (reference sequence). The CDR3 is 16 amino acids. The CDR3 loop reads CAWSVLAHSSGNTIYF. The CDR3 nucleotides read TGTGCCTGGAGTGTTCTCGCCCATAGCTCTGGAAACACCATATATTTT.

The V call is TRBV7-3, the J call TRBJ1-1, with TRBD1 matching over 7 bases. Unmatched junction bases numbered 3, after V lost 5 bases and J lost 0 bases. Looked up from germline, CDR1 is SGHTA and CDR2 is FQGTGA. The CDR3 is made up of 14 amino acids. This CDR3 reads CASSPTGLNTEAFF. CDR3 in DNA: TGTGCCAGCAGCCCGACAGGGTTGAACACTGAAGCTTTCTTT.

The chain joins TRBV25-1 to TRBJ2-7; D may be TRBD1 (6 bases). This CDR3 contains 13 residues. The ends were cut back, 6 bases at V and 4 bases at J, with 13 bases in the middle. Germline V gene sequence: CDR1 MGHDK, CDR2 SYGVNS. CDR3: CASSPPDRYEQYF. Here the CDR3 DNA reads TGTGCCAGCAGCCCGCCTGACAGGTACGAGCAGTACTTC.

This clone was counted once. The gene calls are TRBV6-1 and TRBJ1-6; maybe TRBD1 (6 bases). This CDR3 is built from 13 residues. Germline CDR1 and CDR2: MNHNS and SASEGT. The V and J ends lost 7 bases and 3 bases respectively, with 7 bases between them. CDR3 nucleotide sequence: TGTGCCAGCAAGGACAGCTATAATTCACCCCTCCACTTT. It specifies CASKDSYNSPLHF.

V usage is TRBV14 and J usage is TRBJ2-5; D unresolved. CDR3 size: 11 residues. The V gene lost 0 bases and the J gene lost 13 bases, with 9 bases spanning the gap. Germline loops: CDR1 SGHDN, CDR2 FVKESK. CDR3 sequence (DNA): TGTGCCAGCAGCCAAGAGGTCCAGCGGTACTTC. Amino acid sequence: CASSQEVQRYF.

This clone was seen a handful of times. The chain joins TRBV9 to TRBJ1-1, with 9 bases identical to TRBD1. The J segment lost 4 bases and the V segment lost 1 base, leaving 5 bases of the junction unmatched. The CDR3 runs to 15 residues. Germline values: CDR1 SGDLS, CDR2 YYNGEE. This chain's CDR3 is CASSVSDRGTTEAFF. The CDR3 DNA reads TGTGCCAGCAGCGTATCAGACAGGGGGACCACTGAAGCTTTCTTT.

V is TRBV25-1 and J is TRBJ1-3, with TRBD1 matching over 7 bases. The germline V gene has CDR1 MGHDK and CDR2 SYGVNS. V dropped 3 bases and J dropped 5; count of bases not matched to a gene: 7. The CDR3 extends over 15 amino acids. CDR3 protein: CASSDQGGARNTIYF. CDR3 bases: TGTGCCAGCAGTGACCAGGGGGGGGCGAGAAACACCATATATTTT.

The gene calls are TRBV6-5 and TRBJ1-2; D possibly corresponds to TRBD1 (6 bases). Germline lookup yields CDR1 MNHEY and CDR2 SVGAGI. Trimming cost V 5 bases and J 5 bases, with 15 bases left between them. The CDR3 extends over 14 amino acids. This CDR3 is CASSAGTSVYGYTF. In nucleotides, the CDR3 is TGTGCCAGCAGTGCCGGGACATCGGTTTATGGCTACACCTTC.

V gene TRBV19 combines with J gene TRBJ1-2, with 9 bases identical to TRBD1. J lost 6 bases, V lost 4 bases, and 12 bases had no gene match. CDR3 length: 16 amino acids. The V gene's germline CDR1 is LNHDA and CDR2 SQIVND (reference sequence). The CDR3 here is CASSTIHRGQLDGYTF. The CDR3 DNA reads TGTGCCAGTAGTACCATTCACAGGGGGCAGTTGGATGGCTACACCTTC.

The chain has TRBV4-1 and TRBJ2-7; D may be TRBD2 (6 bases). The length of the CDR3 is 14 residues. The V gene lost 1 base and the J gene lost 7 bases, with 14 bases spanning the gap. CDR1 is MGHRA and CDR2 is YSYEKL in the germline V gene. DNA for the CDR3: TGCGCCAGCAGCCAAGTTGGGTCGGGGGAGGAGCAGTACTTC. It is translated as CASSQVGSGEEQYF.

The rearrangement links TRBV9 to TRBJ2-7, with 8 bases fitting TRBD2. The germline gives CDR1 SGDLS, CDR2 YYNGEE. V gave up 3 bases and J gave up 3 bases; unmatched junction bases: 8. The CDR3 is 15 amino acids. The DNA of the CDR3 is TGTGCCAGCAGCGCTGCTGCGGGAGGTATCTACGAGCAGTACTTC. Residues: CASSAAAGGIYEQYF.

This clone came up once. The chain combines TRBV19 with TRBJ2-3, with 10 bases identical to TRBD2. The CDR3 covers 16 residues. V shed 3 bases and J 4 bases; nucleotides not matched to a gene: 7. CDR1 is LNHDA, CDR2 SQIVND, per germline (reference sequence). This CDR3 is CASSIGKAGGADTQYF. The CDR3 DNA is TGTGCCAGTAGTATTGGAAAAGCGGGGGGGGCAGATACGCAGTATTTT.